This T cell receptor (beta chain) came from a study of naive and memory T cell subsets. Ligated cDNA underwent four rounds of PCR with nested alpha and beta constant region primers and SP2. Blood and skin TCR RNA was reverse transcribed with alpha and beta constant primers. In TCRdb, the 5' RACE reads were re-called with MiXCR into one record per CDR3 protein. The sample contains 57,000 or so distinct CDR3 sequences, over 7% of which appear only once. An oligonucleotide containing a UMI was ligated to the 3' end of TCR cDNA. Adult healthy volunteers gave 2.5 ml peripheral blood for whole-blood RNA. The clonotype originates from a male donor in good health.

The CDR3 region has the DNA TGTGCCAGCTCACGGGTCAGGGGAGGAACCTACGAGCAGTACTTC. Translated: CASSRVRGGTYEQYF. The chain couples TRBV18 to TRBJ2-7, with D tentatively TRBD1 or TRBD2 (6 bases each). V lost 4 bases, J lost 2 bases, and 15 bases lay in between. The length of the CDR3 is 15 residues. Germline V gene lookup returns CDR1 KGHSH and CDR2 LQKENI. Drawing the rest from reference TRBV18 and TRBJ2-7, the complete variable domain is NAGVMQNPRHLVRRRGQEARLRCSPMKGHSHVYWYRQLPEEGLKFMVYLQKENIIDESGMPKERFSAEFPKEGPSILRIQQVVRGDSAAYFCASSRVRGGTYEQYFGPGTRLTVT.